This T cell receptor beta chain was found in a study of blood T cell repertoires in COVID-19. Overall study: Spain, Italy and the United States supplied samples that represented acute and convalescent COVID-19. PBMCs, B-cell-depleted T cells, or T cells were the source of the cDNA or gDNA that made up the material.

As originally analysed: How many nucleated cells were present was estimated from reference gene primer amplification. Here immunoSEQ multiplex PCR was the method, and the copy in TCRdb shows in-frame clones only, minus some. For V, J and clone size, that table is used; D and trimming come from the DNA. This sample has around 86,000 clones, with nearly 85% found just once. V shed 1 base and J 0 bases; nucleotides not matched to a gene: 5. This CDR3 region has 17 residues. Germline-derived CDR1 and CDR2 are KGHDR and SFDVKD. The specimen was peripheral blood. The receptor was isolated from a woman at least 80 years old with acute or convalescent COVID-19. The rearrangement links TRBV24-1 to TRBJ2-3, with 8 bases fitting TRBD1. CDR3 DNA: TGTGCCACCAGTGATTTAGGTAGGGACAGGAGCACAGATACGCAGTATTTT. This encodes CATSDLGRDRSTDTQYF.